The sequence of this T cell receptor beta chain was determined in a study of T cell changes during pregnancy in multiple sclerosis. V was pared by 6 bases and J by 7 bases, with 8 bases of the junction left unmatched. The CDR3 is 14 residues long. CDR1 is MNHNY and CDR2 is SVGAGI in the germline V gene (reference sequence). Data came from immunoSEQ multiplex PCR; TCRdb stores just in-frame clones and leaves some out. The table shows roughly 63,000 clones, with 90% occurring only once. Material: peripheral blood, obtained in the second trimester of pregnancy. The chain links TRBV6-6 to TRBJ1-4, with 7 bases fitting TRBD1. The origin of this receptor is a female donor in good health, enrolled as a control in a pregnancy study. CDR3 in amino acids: CASSPRRDSEKLFF. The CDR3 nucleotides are TGTGCCAGCAGCCCCCGGCGGGACAGTGAAAAACTGTTTTTT.